Listed below are T cell receptor beta chains from one sample, sequenced in a study of blood T cell repertoires in COVID-19. Clones were read by immunoSEQ multiplex PCR, and TCRdb kept only the in-frame ones, dropping some. The sample yields approximately 50,000 clones, around 86% seen once. Sequenced: peripheral blood. The receptor set was obtained from a woman older than 75 with acute or convalescent COVID-19. The CDR3 runs from the conserved cysteine through the conserved F or W.

v_call | cdr3_length | cdr3_aa
TRBV5-1 | 16 | CASSLGGTAYNSPLHF
TRBV7-9 | 14 | CASSTGTGQETQYF
TRBV5-6 | 14 | CASSFPGGRETQYF
TRBV29-1 | 10 | CSVDEGGYTF
TRBV12-3/TRBV12-4 | 13 | CASSTDRSYGYTF
TRBV27 | 16 | CASSFQGGGYNSPLHF
TRBV4-2 | 17 | CASSQEETSGITDTQYF
TRBV30 | 13 | CAWSEQPGQPQHF
TRBV24-1 | 17 | CATSHPGGQGLPDTQYF
TRBV15 | 15 | CATSRARENTGELFF